These 9 T cell receptor beta chains were sequenced from one sample in a study of shared clonotypes between healthy human individuals. The assay was immunoSEQ multiplex PCR, and TCRdb's table has in-frame clones only and misses some. The table has 2 million to 2.5 million clones, over 85% seen once; the top ten hold 0.36%. The sample was naive CD4+ T cells from PBMCs. Subset specified: CD45RA+ positively selected. The receptors were sampled from a man aged 18 to 35 in good health. Some clones in this sample may be carry-over from other donors' samples.

With regard to this clone: Different DNA sequences within this sample yield the same CDR3. CDR3 protein: CASRTGGTYEQYF. CDR3 coding DNA: TGTGCCAGTCGGACAGGGGGCACCTACGAGCAGTACTTC. This sequence joins TRBV28 and TRBJ2-7; TRBD1 matches at 11 bases. The CDR3 consists of 13 residues. Germline V gives CDR1 MDHEN, CDR2 SYDVKM. The V and J ends lost 9 bases and 2 bases, in that order; junction bases with no gene match: 3.

In the case of this clone: Different DNA sequences within this sample yield the same CDR3. The rearrangement uses TRBV6-5 and TRBJ2-7; D is unclear. The V and J ends lost 6 bases and 6 bases respectively, with 12 bases between them. The CDR3 covers 12 residues. CDR1 is MNHEY and CDR2 is SVGAGI in the germline V gene. The CDR3 loop reads CASSEPQGEQYF. Written as DNA, the CDR3 is TGTGCCAGCAGCGAACCCCAAGGCGAGCAGTACTTC.

For this clone: Other DNA sequences in this specimen translate into the identical CDR3. The rearrangement joins TRBV11-3 to TRBJ2-3; D possibly corresponds to TRBD2 (5 bases). Germline V gene data show CDR1 as SGHNT and CDR2 as YENEEA. This CDR3 spans 14 amino acids. The germline V and J ends were trimmed by 2 bases and 1 base, with 7 bases remaining between them. CDR3 region: CASSLLGGTDTQYF. In DNA, the CDR3 is TGTGCCAGCAGCTTATTGGGAGGCACAGATACGCAGTATTTT.

Comment on this clone: The sample contains more than one DNA sequence encoding this CDR3. In DNA, the CDR3 is TGTGCCAGCAGTCTCCTCAATCAGCCCCAGCATTTT. It codes for CASSLLNQPQHF. The chain links TRBV28 to TRBJ1-5; D gene ambiguous. The CDR3 is 12 residues long. Trimming took 5 bases from V and 3 from J, leaving 5 bases between them. Germline-derived CDR1 and CDR2 are MDHEN and SYDVKM.

The J gene is TRBJ1-2, the V gene TRBV7-3; TRBD1 is a possible D gene (5 bases). Deletions cut 5 bases from V and 6 bases from J, with 19 bases between. Germline CDR1 reads SGHTA; CDR2 reads FQGTGA. CDR3 length: 15 residues. The CDR3 DNA reads TGTGCCAGCAGCCCTGTGGGGGGATTCGTTGATGGCTACACCTTC. It translates to CASSPVGGFVDGYTF.

V gene TRBV6-1 combines with J gene TRBJ2-5, with 8 bases lining up with TRBD2. From germline, CDR1 is MNHNS and CDR2 SASEGT. Germline trimming cut 4 bases from V and 5 bases from J; bases unmatched to any gene: 12. CDR3 size: 16 residues. The CDR3 loop reads CASSGGIAGFWETQYF. CDR3 bases: TGTGCCAGCAGTGGGGGGATAGCGGGGTTCTGGGAGACCCAGTACTTC.

This clone was observed once. The J gene is TRBJ2-7, the V gene TRBV28; 10 bases line up with TRBD1. The CDR3 is 22 residues long. The V segment lost 5 bases and the J segment 1 base; nucleotides outside the gene matches: 26. CDR1 MDHEN and CDR2 SYDVKM come from the germline V gene. CDR3 DNA: TGTGCCAGCAGTCTCCCGGGACAGGGGTGGGCTAGCGGGTTAAGGCTTTCCTACGAGCAGTACTTC. The encoded protein is CASSLPGQGWASGLRLSYEQYF.

The J gene is TRBJ1-4, the V gene TRBV15; D is undetermined. The germline V gene has CDR1 LNHNV and CDR2 YYDKDF (reference sequence). The CDR3 length is 17 residues. Trimming shortened V by 0 bases and J by 2 bases, and 13 bases separated the two germline ends. CDR3 DNA: TGTGCCACCAGCAGAGATCGAGGGAGTCCCACTAATGAAAAACTGTTTTTT. The encoded protein is CATSRDRGSPTNEKLFF.

The rearrangement uses TRBV9 and TRBJ2-1; 9 bases agree with TRBD2. The germline V gene encodes CDR1 SGDLS and CDR2 YYNGEE. The CDR3 runs to 15 residues. V gave up 0 bases and J gave up 10 bases; unmatched junction bases: 8. The CDR3 nucleotides are TGTGCCAGCAGCGTAGCGGCGGGAGGGCCGAGGGAGCAGTTCTTC. Translated, it gives CASSVAAGGPREQFF.